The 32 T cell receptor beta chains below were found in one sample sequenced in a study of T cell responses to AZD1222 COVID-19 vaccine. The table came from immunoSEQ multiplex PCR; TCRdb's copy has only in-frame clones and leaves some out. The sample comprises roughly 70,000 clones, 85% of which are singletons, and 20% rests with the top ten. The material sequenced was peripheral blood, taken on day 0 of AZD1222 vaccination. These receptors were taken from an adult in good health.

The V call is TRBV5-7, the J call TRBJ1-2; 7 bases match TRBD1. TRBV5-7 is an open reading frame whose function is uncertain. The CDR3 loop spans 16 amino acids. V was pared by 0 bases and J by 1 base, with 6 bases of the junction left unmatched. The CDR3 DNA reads TGTGCCAGCAGCTTGGCTCTGGACAGGATTAACTATGGCTACACCTTC. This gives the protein CASSLALDRINYGYTF.

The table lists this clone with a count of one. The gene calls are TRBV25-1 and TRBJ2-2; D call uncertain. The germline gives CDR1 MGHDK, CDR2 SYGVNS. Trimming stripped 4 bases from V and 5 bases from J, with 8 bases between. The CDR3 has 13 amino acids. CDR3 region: CASSVRETGELFF. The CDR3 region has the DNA TGTGCCAGCAGTGTAAGGGAAACCGGGGAGCTGTTTTTT. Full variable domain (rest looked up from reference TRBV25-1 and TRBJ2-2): EADIYQTPRYLVIGTGKKITLECSQTMGHDKMYWYQQDPGMELHLIHYSYGVNSTEKGDLSSESTVSRIRTEHFPLTLESARPSHTSQYLCASSVRETGELFFGEGSRLTVL.

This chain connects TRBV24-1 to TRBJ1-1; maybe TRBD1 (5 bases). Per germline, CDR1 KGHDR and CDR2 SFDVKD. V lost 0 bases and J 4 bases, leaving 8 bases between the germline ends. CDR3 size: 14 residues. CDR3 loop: CATSDLRTSTEAFF. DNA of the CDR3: TGTGCCACCAGTGATTTGCGGACAAGCACTGAAGCTTTCTTT.

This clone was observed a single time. The CDR3 coding sequence is TGCGCCAGCAGCCGGGAGGGGTTTCAGCCCCAGCATTTT. Translated: CASSREGFQPQHF. The chain joins TRBV4-1 to TRBJ1-5, with a weak D call TRBD1 (5 bases). V was cut by 4 bases and J by 6 bases, with 10 bases left in between. The CDR3 contains 13 residues. CDR1 is MGHRA, CDR2 YSYEKL, per germline.

The CDR3 protein is CACSGADNQPQHF. The CDR3 nucleotides are TGTGCCTGTTCAGGGGCCGACAATCAGCCCCAGCATTTT. This chain links TRBV30 with TRBJ1-5; perhaps TRBD1 as D (6 bases). V was clipped by 6 bases and J by 3 bases, with 12 bases between them. The V gene's germline CDR1 is GTSNPN and CDR2 SVGIG (reference sequence). The CDR3 is made up of 13 amino acids.

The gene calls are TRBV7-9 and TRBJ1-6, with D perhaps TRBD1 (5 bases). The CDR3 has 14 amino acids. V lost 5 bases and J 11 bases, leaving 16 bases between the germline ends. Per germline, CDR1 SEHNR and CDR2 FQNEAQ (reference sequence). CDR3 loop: CASSKTDLTAPLHF. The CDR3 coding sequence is TGTGCCAGCAGCAAGACAGACCTTACCGCACCCCTCCACTTT.

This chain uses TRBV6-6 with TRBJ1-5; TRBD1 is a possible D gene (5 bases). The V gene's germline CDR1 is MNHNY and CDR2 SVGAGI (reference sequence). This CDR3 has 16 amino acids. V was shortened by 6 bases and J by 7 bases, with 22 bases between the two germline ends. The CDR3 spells CASSTKVGGGKQPQHF. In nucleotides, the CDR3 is TGTGCCAGCAGCACCAAGGTCGGGGGGGGTAAGCAGCCCCAGCATTTT.

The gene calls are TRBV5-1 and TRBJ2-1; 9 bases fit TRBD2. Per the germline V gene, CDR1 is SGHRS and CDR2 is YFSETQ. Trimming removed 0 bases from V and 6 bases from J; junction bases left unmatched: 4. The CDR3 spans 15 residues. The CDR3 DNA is TGCGCCAGCAGCTTGGCGAGCGGGGGGCCCAATGAGCAGTTCTTC. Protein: CASSLASGGPNEQFF.

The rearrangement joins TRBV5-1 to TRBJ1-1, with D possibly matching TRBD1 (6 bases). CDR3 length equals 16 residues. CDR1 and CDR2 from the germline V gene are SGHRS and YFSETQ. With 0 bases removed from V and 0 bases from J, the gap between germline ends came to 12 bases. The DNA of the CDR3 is TGCGCCAGCAGCTTGGCCGCAGGGGCCCTGAACACTGAAGCTTTCTTT. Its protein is CASSLAAGALNTEAFF.

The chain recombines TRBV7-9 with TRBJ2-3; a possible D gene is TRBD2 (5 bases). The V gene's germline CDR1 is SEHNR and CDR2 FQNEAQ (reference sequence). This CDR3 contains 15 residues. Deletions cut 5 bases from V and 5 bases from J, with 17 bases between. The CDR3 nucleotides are TGTGCCAGCAGCCCCCGACCAATAGCGTTAGATACGCAGTATTTT. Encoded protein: CASSPRPIALDTQYF.

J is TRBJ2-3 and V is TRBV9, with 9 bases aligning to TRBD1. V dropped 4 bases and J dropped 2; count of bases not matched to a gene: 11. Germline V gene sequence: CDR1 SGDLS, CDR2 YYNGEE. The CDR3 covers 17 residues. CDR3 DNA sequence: TGTGCCAGCAGCTCAAGGCCTGGGGACAGGGTCACAGATACGCAGTATTTT. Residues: CASSSRPGDRVTDTQYF. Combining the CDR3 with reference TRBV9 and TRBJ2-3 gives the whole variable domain DSGVTQTPKHLITATGQRVTLRCSPRSGDLSVYWYQQSLDQGLQFLIQYYNGEERAKGNILERFSAQQFPDLHSELNLSSLELGDSALYFCASSSRPGDRVTDTQYFGPGTRLTVL.

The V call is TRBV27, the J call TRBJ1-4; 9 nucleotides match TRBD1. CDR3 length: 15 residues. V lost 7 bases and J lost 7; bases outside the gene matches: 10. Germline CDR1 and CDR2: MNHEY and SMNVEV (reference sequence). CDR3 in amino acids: CASTRSGTGLEKLFF. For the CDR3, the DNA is TGTGCCAGCACCCGTTCCGGGACAGGGCTTGAAAAACTGTTTTTT.

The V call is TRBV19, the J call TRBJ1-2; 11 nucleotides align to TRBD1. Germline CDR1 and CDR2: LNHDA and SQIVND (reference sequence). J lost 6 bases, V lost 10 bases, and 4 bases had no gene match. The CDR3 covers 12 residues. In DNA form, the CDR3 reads TGTGCCACTAGGACAGGGGGCAATGGCTACACCTTC. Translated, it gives CATRTGGNGYTF.

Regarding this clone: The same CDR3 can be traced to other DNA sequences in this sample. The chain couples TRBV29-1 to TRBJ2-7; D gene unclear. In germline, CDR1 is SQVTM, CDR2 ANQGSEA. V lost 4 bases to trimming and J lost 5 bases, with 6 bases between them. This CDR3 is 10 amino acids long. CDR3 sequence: CSVVQHEQYF. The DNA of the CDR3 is TGCAGCGTTGTACAGCACGAGCAGTACTTC.

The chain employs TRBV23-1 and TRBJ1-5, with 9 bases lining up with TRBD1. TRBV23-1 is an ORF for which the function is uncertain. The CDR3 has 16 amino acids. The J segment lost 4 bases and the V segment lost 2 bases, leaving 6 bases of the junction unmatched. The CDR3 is CASSQPGQGFNQPQHF. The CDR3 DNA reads TGCGCCAGCAGTCAACCGGGACAGGGTTTTAATCAGCCCCAGCATTTT.

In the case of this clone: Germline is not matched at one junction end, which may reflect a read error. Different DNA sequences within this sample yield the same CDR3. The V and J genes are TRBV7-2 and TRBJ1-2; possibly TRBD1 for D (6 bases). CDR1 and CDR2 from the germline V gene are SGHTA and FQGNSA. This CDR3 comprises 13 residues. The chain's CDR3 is CASSDGQSDGYTF. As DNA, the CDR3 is TGTGCCAGCAGCGATGGACAGTCCGATGGCTACACTTTC.

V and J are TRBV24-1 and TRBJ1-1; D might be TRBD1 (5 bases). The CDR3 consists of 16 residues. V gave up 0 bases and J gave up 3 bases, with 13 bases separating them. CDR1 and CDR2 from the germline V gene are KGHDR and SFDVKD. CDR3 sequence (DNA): TGTGCCACCAGTGATTTGAGGGCAGGGAGGGACACTGAAGCTTTCTTT. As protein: CATSDLRAGRDTEAFF.

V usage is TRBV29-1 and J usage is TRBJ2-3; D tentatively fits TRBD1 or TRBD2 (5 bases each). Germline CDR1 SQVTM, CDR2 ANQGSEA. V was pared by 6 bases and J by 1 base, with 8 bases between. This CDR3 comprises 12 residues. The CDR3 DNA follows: TGCAGCGTGGGGGTAGGCACAGATACGCAGTATTTT. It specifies CSVGVGTDTQYF.

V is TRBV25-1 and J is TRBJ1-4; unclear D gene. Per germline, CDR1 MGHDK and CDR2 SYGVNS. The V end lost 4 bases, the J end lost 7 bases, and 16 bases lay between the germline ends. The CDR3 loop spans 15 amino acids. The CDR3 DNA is TGTGCCAGCAGTGCCCGGACTTCGGTCGTTGAAAAACTGTTTTTT. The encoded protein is CASSARTSVVEKLFF.

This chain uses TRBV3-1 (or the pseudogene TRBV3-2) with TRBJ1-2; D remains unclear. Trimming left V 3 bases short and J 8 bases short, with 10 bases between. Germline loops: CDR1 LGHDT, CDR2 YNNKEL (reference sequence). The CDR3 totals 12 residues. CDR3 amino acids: CASSQESGGYTF. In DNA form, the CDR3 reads TGTGCCAGCAGCCAGGAGTCGGGCGGCTACACCTTC.

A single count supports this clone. CDR3 in DNA: TGTGCCAGCAGCTTAAGACAAACCACTGAAGCTTTCTTT. As protein: CASSLRQTTEAFF. The gene calls are TRBV7-9 and TRBJ1-1; D not certain. This CDR3 is built from 13 residues. Trimming removed 2 bases from V and 4 bases from J, with 8 bases in between. The V gene's germline CDR1 is SEHNR and CDR2 FQNEAQ (reference sequence). The full variable domain, with the rest looked up from reference TRBV7-9 and TRBJ1-1, is DTGVSQNPRHKITKRGQNVTFRCDPISEHNRLYWYRQTLGQGPEFLTYFQNEAQLEKSRLLSDRFSAERPKGSFSTLEIQRTEQGDSAMYLCASSLRQTTEAFFGQGTRLTVV.

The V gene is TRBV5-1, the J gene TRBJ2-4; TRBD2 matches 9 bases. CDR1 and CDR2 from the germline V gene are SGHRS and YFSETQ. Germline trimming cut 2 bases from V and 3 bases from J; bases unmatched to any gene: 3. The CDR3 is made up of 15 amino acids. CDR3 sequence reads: CASSLAGGGKNIQYF. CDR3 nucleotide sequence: TGCGCCAGCAGCTTAGCGGGGGGCGGCAAAAACATTCAGTACTTC.

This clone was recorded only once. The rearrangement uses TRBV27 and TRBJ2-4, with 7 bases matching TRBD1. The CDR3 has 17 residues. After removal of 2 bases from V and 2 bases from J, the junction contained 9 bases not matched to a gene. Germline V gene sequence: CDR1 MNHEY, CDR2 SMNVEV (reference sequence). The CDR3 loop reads CASSLNSGQQSKNIQYF. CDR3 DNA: TGTGCCAGCAGTTTAAATTCGGGACAGCAGTCCAAAAACATTCAGTACTTC.

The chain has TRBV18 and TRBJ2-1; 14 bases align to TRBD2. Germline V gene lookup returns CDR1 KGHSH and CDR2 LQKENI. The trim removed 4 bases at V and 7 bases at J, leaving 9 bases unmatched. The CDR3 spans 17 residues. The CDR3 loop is CASSLLMTSGRENEQFF. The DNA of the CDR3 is TGTGCCAGCTCACTACTGATGACTAGCGGGAGGGAGAATGAGCAGTTCTTC. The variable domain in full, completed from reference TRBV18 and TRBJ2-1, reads NAGVMQNPRHLVRRRGQEARLRCSPMKGHSHVYWYRQLPEEGLKFMVYLQKENIIDESGMPKERFSAEFPKEGPSILRIQQVVRGDSAAYFCASSLLMTSGRENEQFFGPGTRLTVL.

Here the CDR3 DNA reads TGCGCCAGCAGCCTCGGGGGTCTCACAGATACGCAGTATTTT. Translating it yields CASSLGGLTDTQYF. The V and J genes are TRBV5-1 and TRBJ2-3, with TRBD2 as a possible D gene (6 bases). CDR3 length: 14 residues. V dropped 4 bases and J dropped 2 bases, with 11 bases sitting between them. The V gene's germline CDR1 is SGHRS and CDR2 YFSETQ.

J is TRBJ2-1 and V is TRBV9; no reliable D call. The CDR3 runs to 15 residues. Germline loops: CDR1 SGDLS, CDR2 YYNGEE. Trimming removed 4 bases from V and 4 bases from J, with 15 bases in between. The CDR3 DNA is TGTGCCAGCAGCACTGCCGGAGCCAATTACAATGAGCAGTTCTTC. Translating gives CASSTAGANYNEQFF.

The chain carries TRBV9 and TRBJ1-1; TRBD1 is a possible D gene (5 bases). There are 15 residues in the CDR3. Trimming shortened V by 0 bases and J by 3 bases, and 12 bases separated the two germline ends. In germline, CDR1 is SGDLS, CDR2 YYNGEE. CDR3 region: CASSVAPARDTEAFF. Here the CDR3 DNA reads TGTGCCAGCAGCGTAGCTCCGGCCAGGGACACTGAAGCTTTCTTT.

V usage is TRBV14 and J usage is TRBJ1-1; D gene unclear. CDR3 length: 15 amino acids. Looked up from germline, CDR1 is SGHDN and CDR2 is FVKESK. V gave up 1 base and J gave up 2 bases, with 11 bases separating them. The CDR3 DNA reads TGTGCCAGCAGCCAAGCCGGGTTCCCAAACACTGAAGCTTTCTTT. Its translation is CASSQAGFPNTEAFF.

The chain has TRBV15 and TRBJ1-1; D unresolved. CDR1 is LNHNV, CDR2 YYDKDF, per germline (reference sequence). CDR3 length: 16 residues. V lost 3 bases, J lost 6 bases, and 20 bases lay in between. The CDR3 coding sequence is TGTGCCACCAGCAGGGAACCCCGACCGGGAAACGCTGAAGCTTTCTTT. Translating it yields CATSREPRPGNAEAFF.

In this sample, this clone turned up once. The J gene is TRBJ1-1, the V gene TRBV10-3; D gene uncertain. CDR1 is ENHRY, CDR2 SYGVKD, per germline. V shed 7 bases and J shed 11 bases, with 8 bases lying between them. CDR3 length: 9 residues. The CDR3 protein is CAIIEGAFF. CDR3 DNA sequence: TGTGCCATCATTGAAGGGGCTTTCTTT.

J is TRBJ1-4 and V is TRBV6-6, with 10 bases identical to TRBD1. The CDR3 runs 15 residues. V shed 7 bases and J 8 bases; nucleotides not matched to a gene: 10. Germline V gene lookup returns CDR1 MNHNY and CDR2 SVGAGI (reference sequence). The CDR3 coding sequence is TGTGCCAGCAATTTGGACAGGGGGGCCTACGAAAAACTGTTTTTT. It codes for CASNLDRGAYEKLFF.

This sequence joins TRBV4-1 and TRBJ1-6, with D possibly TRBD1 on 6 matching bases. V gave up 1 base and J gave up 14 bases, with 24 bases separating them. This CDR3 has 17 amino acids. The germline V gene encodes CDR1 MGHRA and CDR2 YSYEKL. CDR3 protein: CASSQVPGGGLPSALHF. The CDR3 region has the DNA TGCGCCAGCAGCCAAGTCCCGGGAGGGGGACTCCCCTCGGCCCTCCACTTT.